This T cell receptor (beta chain) was found in a study of T cells in Graves' hyperthyroidism and ophthalmopathy. The V and J ends lost 3 bases and 6 bases respectively, with 15 bases between them. This CDR3 comprises 15 residues. This clonotype has only a few counts. Amplified regions were TCR beta CDR3 sequences from RNA transcripts. During a first-round RT-PCR of the TCR CDR3, the HTBI primer set was used. A single record per CDR3 protein comes from TCRdb applying MiXCR to the multiplex PCR reads. The top ten hold roughly 60% of the sample, which has roughly 250,000 distinct CDR3 sequences, 22% seen once.

The V call is TRBV12-3 or TRBV12-4, the J call TRBJ2-1; the D gene could be TRBD1 or TRBD2 (6 bases each). The material sequenced was blood. The receptor comes from a man aged 30-40 years with Graves' ophthalmopathy. In nucleotides, the CDR3 is TGTGCCAGCAGTTTCCACAGGGTCGGGGGCAATGAGCAGTTCTTC. Translating gives CASSFHRVGGNEQFF.